This entry lists 26 T cell receptor beta chains sequenced from one sample in a study of cytomegalovirus exposure and HLA in healthy donors. The primer mix had 60 Vbeta and 13 Jbeta primers. The protocol was immunoSEQ multiplex PCR, while the TCRdb copy is restricted to in-frame clones and leaves out a portion. This table holds 100,000 to 150,000 clones, 75% to 90% found once. The sequencing sample was made of PBMCs. These TCRs come from a woman aged 40-49 years in good health and CMV-seropositive.

A few counts support this clone. The V call is TRBV5-1, the J call TRBJ2-1; D gene ambiguous. Germline lookup yields CDR1 SGHRS and CDR2 YFSETQ. The CDR3 is 15 residues long. Trimming stripped 0 bases from V and 5 bases from J, with 12 bases between. The DNA of the CDR3 is TGCGCCAGCAGCTTGGCCCCCAGGAACAACAATGAGCAGTTCTTC. This translates into CASSLAPRNNNEQFF.

The chain employs TRBV7-6 and TRBJ2-3, with TRBD2 matching over 14 bases. V lost 1 base and J lost 0; bases outside the gene matches: 3. The CDR3 has 18 residues. The germline V gene has CDR1 SGHVS and CDR2 FNYEAQ. The CDR3 is CASSLGLAGGLSTDTQYF. In DNA form, the CDR3 reads TGTGCCAGCAGCTTAGGACTAGCGGGAGGGCTTAGCACAGATACGCAGTATTTT.

This chain connects TRBV19 to TRBJ2-5, with 7 bases aligning to TRBD2. The CDR3 contains 16 residues. Germline CDR1 reads LNHDA; CDR2 reads SQIVND (reference sequence). The V segment lost 7 bases and the J segment 5 bases; nucleotides outside the gene matches: 16. The CDR3: CASITSGLPQRETQYF. The CDR3 DNA is TGTGCCAGTATAACGTCGGGACTACCGCAGCGGGAGACCCAGTACTTC.

This chain links TRBV4-1 with TRBJ2-5, with TRBD2 matching over 10 bases. Germline V lookup: CDR1 MGHRA, CDR2 YSYEKL. With 0 bases clipped from V and 3 bases from J, the junction kept 1 base outside the gene matches. CDR3 length equals 15 residues. The CDR3, as DNA: TGCGCCAGCAGCCAAGAGGGACTAGCGAAAGAGACCCAGTACTTC. This gives the protein CASSQEGLAKETQYF.

J is TRBJ2-7 and V is TRBV28, with D perhaps TRBD2 (5 bases). Trimming took off 6 bases at V and 5 bases at J, with 20 bases between the two ends. CDR3 length equals 15 residues. CDR1 is MDHEN, CDR2 SYDVKM, per germline. The CDR3 loop reads CASSLTGIRGHEQYF. CDR3 DNA: TGTGCCAGCAGCCTCACCGGGATCCGCGGCCACGAGCAGTACTTC.

This rearrangement joins TRBV27 to TRBJ2-7; 9 nucleotides match TRBD1. V lost 5 bases and J lost 3; bases outside the gene matches: 8. The CDR3 runs to 15 residues. In germline, CDR1 is MNHEY, CDR2 SMNVEV (reference sequence). The CDR3 sequence: CASSRLRDRVYEQYF. CDR3 nucleotides: TGTGCCAGCAGTCGCCTCCGGGACAGGGTCTACGAGCAGTACTTC.

V is TRBV10-3 and J is TRBJ1-3; TRBD1 is a possible D gene (6 bases). The germline V gene has CDR1 ENHRY and CDR2 SYGVKD. The CDR3 covers 13 residues. V was shortened by 6 bases and J by 0 bases, with 6 bases between the two germline ends. This chain's CDR3 is CAIRDSSGNTIYF. CDR3 sequence (DNA): TGTGCCATCAGGGACAGCTCTGGAAACACCATATATTTT.

In its sample, this clone was seen a few times. V gene TRBV5-1 combines with J gene TRBJ1-1; D is possibly TRBD1 (5 bases). The CDR3 sequence is 13 residues long. CDR1 is SGHRS and CDR2 is YFSETQ in the germline V gene. V was trimmed by 4 bases and J by 1 base, leaving 8 bases between them. Here the CDR3 DNA reads TGCGCCAGCAGCCCGGGGGAGAACACTGAAGCTTTCTTT. Protein sequence: CASSPGENTEAFF. Combining the CDR3 with reference TRBV5-1 and TRBJ1-1 gives the whole variable domain KAGVTQTPRYLIKTRGQQVTLSCSPISGHRSVSWYQQTPGQGLQFLFEYFSETQRNKGNFPGRFSGRQFSNSRSEMNVSTLELGDSALYLCASSPGENTEAFFGQGTRLTVV.

The chain joins TRBV27 to TRBJ2-7; 7 positions match TRBD2. The CDR3 is 14 amino acids. V lost 5 bases to trimming and J lost 0 bases; unmatched junction nucleotides: 4. Germline V lookup: CDR1 MNHEY, CDR2 SMNVEV (reference sequence). In DNA, the CDR3 is TGTGCCAGCAGTATAGCGGGCCTCTCCTACGAGCAGTACTTC. As protein: CASSIAGLSYEQYF.

The chain joins TRBV14 to TRBJ1-1, with TRBD1 as a possible D gene (5 bases). With 1 base removed from V and 1 base from J, the gap between germline ends came to 10 bases. CDR3 length: 15 amino acids. CDR1 is SGHDN and CDR2 is FVKESK in the germline V gene. The CDR3 loop is CASSQAAGGNTEAFF. The CDR3 DNA follows: TGTGCCAGCAGCCAAGCGGCGGGGGGGAACACTGAAGCTTTCTTT.

The chain combines TRBV27 with TRBJ1-2; tentatively, D is TRBD1 (6 bases). From germline, CDR1 is MNHEY and CDR2 SMNVEV (reference sequence). V gave up 5 bases and J gave up 7 bases, with 14 bases separating them. The CDR3 spans 13 residues. CDR3 residues: CASSPGTPPGYTF. CDR3 nucleotides: TGTGCCAGCAGTCCCGGGACACCGCCTGGCTACACCTTC.

The chain is built from TRBV30 and TRBJ2-5, with 8 bases that match TRBD2. This CDR3 spans 13 amino acids. J gave up 1 base and V 5 bases, and 3 bases lay outside the gene matches. Germline V gene data show CDR1 as GTSNPN and CDR2 as SVGIG (reference sequence). In nucleotides, the CDR3 is TGTGCCTGGGGCGGGGGGCCCCAAGAGACCCAGTACTTC. This sequence encodes CAWGGGPQETQYF.

This rearrangement joins TRBV6-5 to TRBJ1-1; 9 bases are a match to TRBD1. The CDR3 covers 14 residues. Trimming cost V 9 bases and J 1 base; bases outside gene matches: 6. Germline-derived CDR1 and CDR2 are MNHEY and SVGAGI. This chain's CDR3 is CASRTGGPNTEAFF. In DNA, the CDR3 is TGTGCCAGTCGAACAGGGGGCCCGAACACTGAAGCTTTCTTT.

The rearrangement uses TRBV9 and TRBJ1-1; D remains ambiguous. V gave up 0 bases and J gave up 2 bases, with 11 bases separating them. Germline loops: CDR1 SGDLS, CDR2 YYNGEE. The CDR3 has 15 amino acids. The CDR3 protein is CASSVGGRLNTEAFF. The CDR3 DNA follows: TGTGCCAGCAGCGTAGGTGGCAGACTAAACACTGAAGCTTTCTTT.

This chain uses TRBV11-2 with TRBJ2-5, with D perhaps matching TRBD1 (6 bases). The V gene lost 5 bases and the J gene lost 3 bases, with 7 bases spanning the gap. Germline-derived CDR1 and CDR2 are SGHAT and FQNNGV. The CDR3 is made up of 12 amino acids. CDR3 nucleotide sequence: TGTGCCAGCAGCGGGGGCAAAGAGACCCAGTACTTC. Protein product: CASSGGKETQYF.

As for this clone: This sample also contains other DNA sequences that code for the same CDR3. The V gene is TRBV5-1, the J gene TRBJ2-5; 7 bases match TRBD1. Germline values: CDR1 SGHRS, CDR2 YFSETQ. The CDR3 has 14 residues. Trimming removed 4 bases from V and 1 base from J; junction bases left unmatched: 4. CDR3: CASSLGQAQETQYF. DNA for the CDR3: TGCGCCAGCAGCCTTGGACAGGCCCAAGAGACCCAGTACTTC.

The genes are TRBV6-1 and TRBJ1-1, with 7 positions matching TRBD1. There are 15 residues in the CDR3. Unmatched junction bases numbered 8, after V lost 4 bases and J lost 3 bases. Germline lookup yields CDR1 MNHNS and CDR2 SASEGT. The CDR3 reads CASSVGTARDTEAFF. The CDR3 coding sequence is TGTGCCAGCAGTGTGGGGACAGCAAGGGACACTGAAGCTTTCTTT.

The chain recombines TRBV5-4 with TRBJ1-4; TRBD1 aligns across 7 bases. The V segment lost 4 bases and the J segment 2 bases; nucleotides outside the gene matches: 2. The germline V gene encodes CDR1 SGHNT and CDR2 YYREEE (reference sequence). The CDR3 covers 14 residues. CDR3 nucleotide sequence: TGTGCCAGCAGCGACAGGGACACTAATGAAAAACTGTTTTTT. Its protein product is CASSDRDTNEKLFF. Full variable domain (outside the CDR3, taken from reference TRBV5-4 and TRBJ1-4): ETGVTQSPTHLIKTRGQQVTLRCSSQSGHNTVSWYQQALGQGPQFIFQYYREEENGRGNFPPRFSGLQFPNYSSELNVNALELDDSALYLCASSDRDTNEKLFFGSGTQLSVL.

Only a few counts were recorded for this clone. V is TRBV30 and J is TRBJ1-1; no definite D call. Germline V lookup: CDR1 GTSNPN, CDR2 SVGIG (reference sequence). The V and J ends lost 1 base and 3 bases respectively, with 9 bases between them. The CDR3 spans 13 residues. The DNA of the CDR3 is TGTGCCTGGAGTGCGCAGGCCGACACTGAAGCTTTCTTT. This gives the protein CAWSAQADTEAFF.

This chain joins TRBV7-6 and TRBJ2-2; TRBD2 matches 9 bases. Germline CDR1 SGHVS, CDR2 FNYEAQ. This CDR3 is built from 14 residues. V dropped 5 bases and J dropped 7; count of bases not matched to a gene: 5. The CDR3: CASSMGTSRGELFF. The CDR3 DNA sequence: TGTGCCAGCAGCATGGGGACTAGCCGCGGGGAGCTGTTTTTT.

The rearrangement joins TRBV4-1 to TRBJ2-3; 12 bases line up with TRBD2. Germline V gives CDR1 MGHRA, CDR2 YSYEKL. Trimming at V came to 3 bases and at J to 0 bases, leaving 4 bases not matched to a gene. The CDR3 is 17 amino acids. In nucleotides, the CDR3 is TGCGCCAGCAGCCAGGGACTAGCGGGTGCTAGCACAGATACGCAGTATTTT. Protein sequence: CASSQGLAGASTDTQYF.

This clone was observed a few times. The V gene is TRBV19, the J gene TRBJ1-1; 9 nucleotides align to TRBD1. The CDR3 is made up of 14 amino acids. CDR1 LNHDA and CDR2 SQIVND come from the germline V gene (reference sequence). After removal of 3 bases from V and 4 bases from J, the junction contained 3 bases not matched to a gene. CDR3 sequence: CASSITGGGTEAFF. CDR3 DNA sequence: TGTGCCAGTAGTATTACAGGGGGCGGCACTGAAGCTTTCTTT. Combining the CDR3 with reference TRBV19 and TRBJ1-1 gives the whole variable domain DGGITQSPKYLFRKEGQNVTLSCEQNLNHDAMYWYRQDPGQGLRLIYYSQIVNDFQKGDIAEGYSVSREKKESFPLTVTSAQKNPTAFYLCASSITGGGTEAFFGQGTRLTVV.

This chain uses TRBV7-8 with TRBJ2-6; maybe TRBD1 (5 bases). This CDR3 has 17 residues. V lost 0 bases and J lost 0, with 9 bases in between. Germline-derived CDR1 and CDR2 are SGHVS and FQNEAQ. CDR3 in amino acids: CASSLAPDSSGANVLTF. In DNA, the CDR3 is TGTGCCAGCAGCTTAGCCCCCGACAGCTCTGGGGCCAACGTCCTGACTTTC.

The chain links TRBV18 to TRBJ1-1, with unresolved D. V was pared by 3 bases and J by 4 bases, with 12 bases between. The CDR3 is 14 residues long. CDR1 is KGHSH and CDR2 is LQKENI in the germline V gene. As DNA, the CDR3 is TGTGCCAGCTCACCTTCGGTATCTAGCACTGAAGCTTTCTTT. Its protein is CASSPSVSSTEAFF.

This chain uses TRBV5-1 with TRBJ2-6; 7 bases line up with TRBD1. J was trimmed by 4 bases and V by 3 bases; bases with no gene match: 7. This CDR3 has 16 residues. The germline V gene encodes CDR1 SGHRS and CDR2 YFSETQ. The CDR3 sequence is CASSSRQGAGANVLTF. CDR3 coding DNA: TGCGCCAGCAGCTCCCGACAGGGTGCGGGGGCCAACGTCCTGACTTTC.

J is TRBJ2-7 and V is TRBV18; D possibly corresponds to TRBD1 (6 bases). Germline V gene sequence: CDR1 KGHSH, CDR2 LQKENI. This CDR3 has 14 residues. V was clipped by 4 bases and J by 2 bases, with 12 bases between them. This chain's CDR3 is CASSRGQSPYEQYF. The CDR3 DNA sequence: TGTGCCAGCTCACGAGGACAGAGCCCCTACGAGCAGTACTTC.